The text below deals with one T cell receptor beta chain. Both iRepertoire HTBI primers and Arm-PCR of CDR3 regions were used to build the TCR beta libraries. Original methodology: Segment identification across samples yielded 60 or so TRBV and 13 to 15 TRBJ segments. TCRdb reanalysed the multiplex PCR reads using MiXCR and keeps one entry per CDR3 protein. TCRdb's processing, not the authors', yielded these V and J calls. The sample lists 600,000 to 650,000 distinct CDR3 sequences; under 20% were seen once. Time point noted: newly diagnosed GD, antithyroid drugs for less than 3 months. PBMC-derived RNA was used for the TCR library. These data originate in a study of regulatory T cells in long-lasting Graves disease. Germline assignment: CDR1 MNHEY and CDR2 SVGEGT. V lost 5 bases, J lost 4 bases, and 8 bases stayed unmatched. CDR3 length: 16 amino acids. The sample also formed part of further work on T cells in Graves' hyperthyroidism and ophthalmopathy. In that study: Uncontrolled infection, other autoimmune disease, pregnancy or lactation barred patients from enrollment. HTBI primers were employed in a first-round RT-PCR of the TCR CDR3.

The specimen comprised peripheral blood mononuclear cells (PBMCs), sampled at new diagnosis, from a patient treated with antithyroid drugs. The TCR comes from a woman aged 25 to 45 with Graves disease. V gene TRBV6-2 or TRBV6-3 combines with J gene TRBJ2-3; TRBD1 aligns across 11 bases. The CDR3 protein is CASSGLDRGLSDTQYF. In DNA, the CDR3 is TGTGCCAGCAGTGGACTGGACAGGGGGCTCTCAGATACGCAGTATTTT.